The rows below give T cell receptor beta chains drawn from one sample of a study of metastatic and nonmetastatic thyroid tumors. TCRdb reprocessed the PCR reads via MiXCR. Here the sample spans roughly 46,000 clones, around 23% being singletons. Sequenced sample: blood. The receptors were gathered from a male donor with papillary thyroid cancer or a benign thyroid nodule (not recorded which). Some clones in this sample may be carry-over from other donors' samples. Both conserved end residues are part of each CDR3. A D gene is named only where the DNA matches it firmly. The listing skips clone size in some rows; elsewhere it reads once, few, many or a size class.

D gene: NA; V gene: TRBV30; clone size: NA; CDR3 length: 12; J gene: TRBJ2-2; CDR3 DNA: TGTGCCTGGAGTACCGGGAGCGGGGAGCTGTTTTTT; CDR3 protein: CAWSTGSGELFF
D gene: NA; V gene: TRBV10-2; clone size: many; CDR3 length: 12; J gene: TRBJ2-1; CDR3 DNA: TGCGCCAGCAGGACACCGGACGATGAGCAGTTCTTC; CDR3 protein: CASRTPDDEQFF
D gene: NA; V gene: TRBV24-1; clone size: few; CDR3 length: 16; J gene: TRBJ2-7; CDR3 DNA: TGTGCCACCAGTGACCACGGGGGACCCCTCCCCGGAGAGCAGTACTTC; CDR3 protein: CATSDHGGPLPGEQYF
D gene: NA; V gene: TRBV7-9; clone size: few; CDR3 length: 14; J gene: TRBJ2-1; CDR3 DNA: TGTGCCAGCAGCTTCGCGGGTGGTAAAAATGAGCAGTTCTTC; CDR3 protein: CASSFAGGKNEQFF
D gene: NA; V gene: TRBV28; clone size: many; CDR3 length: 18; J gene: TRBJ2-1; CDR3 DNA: TGTGCCAGCAGTTTAGAGTGGCAGGGGCCCATCCACGGGAATGAGCAGTTCTTC; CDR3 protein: CASSLEWQGPIHGNEQFF
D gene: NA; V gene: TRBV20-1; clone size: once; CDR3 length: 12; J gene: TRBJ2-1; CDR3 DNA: TGCAGTGCTAGAGTTCGTCCTGGTGAGCAGTTCTTC; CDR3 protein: CSARVRPGEQFF
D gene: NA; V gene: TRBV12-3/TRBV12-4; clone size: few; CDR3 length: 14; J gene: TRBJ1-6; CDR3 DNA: TGTACCAGCAACTCCTGGGCCTGGGGTTCACCCCTCCACTTT; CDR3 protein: CTSNSWAWGSPLHF
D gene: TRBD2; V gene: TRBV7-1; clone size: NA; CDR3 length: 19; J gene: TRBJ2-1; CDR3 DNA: TGTGCCAGCAGCTCAGACGGAAGGCTCGGGACTACCTCCTACAATGAGCAGTTCTTC; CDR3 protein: CASSSDGRLGTTSYNEQFF
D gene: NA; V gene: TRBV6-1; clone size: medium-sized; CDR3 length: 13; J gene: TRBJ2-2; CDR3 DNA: TGTGCCAGCAGTGAACTCCTTACCCGGGTGCTGTTTTTT; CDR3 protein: CASSELLTRVLFF
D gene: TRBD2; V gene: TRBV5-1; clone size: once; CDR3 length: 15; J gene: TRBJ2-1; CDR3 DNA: TGCGCCAGCAGCTTACTAGCGGGAGAATACAATGAGCAGTTCTTC; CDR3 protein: CASSLLAGEYNEQFF
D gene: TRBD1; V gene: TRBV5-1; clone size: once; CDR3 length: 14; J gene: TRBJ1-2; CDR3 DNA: TGCGCCAGCAGCTTGGGACAGGGGGACTCTGGCTACACCTTC; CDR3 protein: CASSLGQGDSGYTF
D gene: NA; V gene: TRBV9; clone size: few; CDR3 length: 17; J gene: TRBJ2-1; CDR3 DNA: TGTGCCAGCAGCGTAGAGCAGCGTGGGGTCCCCTACAATGAGCAGTTCTTC; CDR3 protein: CASSVEQRGVPYNEQFF
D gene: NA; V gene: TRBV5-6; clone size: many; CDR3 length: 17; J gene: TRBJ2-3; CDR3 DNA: TGTGCCAGCAGCTTGGGGACGGGGGGCGTTACCGGAGATACGCAGTATTTT; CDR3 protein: CASSLGTGGVTGDTQYF
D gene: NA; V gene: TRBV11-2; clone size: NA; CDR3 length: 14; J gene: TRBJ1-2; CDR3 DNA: TGTGCCAGCAGCTTAGATGTATTCGGGTATGGCTACACCTTC; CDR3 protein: CASSLDVFGYGYTF
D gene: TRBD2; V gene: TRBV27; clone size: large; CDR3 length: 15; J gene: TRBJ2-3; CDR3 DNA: TGTGCCAGCCTTAAAAGCGGGAAAGAGACAGATACGCAGTATTTT; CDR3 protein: CASLKSGKETDTQYF
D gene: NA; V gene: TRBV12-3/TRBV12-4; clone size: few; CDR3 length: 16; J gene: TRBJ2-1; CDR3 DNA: TGTGCCAGCAGTTTAGCGCCGGGCGGAGCCATTGTAGAGCAGTTCTTC; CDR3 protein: CASSLAPGGAIVEQFF
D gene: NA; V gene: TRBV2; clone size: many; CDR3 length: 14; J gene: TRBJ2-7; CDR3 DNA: TGTGCCAGCAGATGGGGGGCTTCGGGGGGCGAGCAGTACTTC; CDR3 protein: CASRWGASGGEQYF
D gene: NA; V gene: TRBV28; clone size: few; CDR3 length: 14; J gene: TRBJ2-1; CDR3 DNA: TGTGCCAGCAGACCCCCGGCGGGACACAATGAGCAGTTCTTC; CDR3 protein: CASRPPAGHNEQFF
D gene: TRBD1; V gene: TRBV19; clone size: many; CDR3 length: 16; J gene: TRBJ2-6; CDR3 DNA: TGTGCCAGTAGTCTACAGGGGCCCTCTGGGGCCAACGTCCTGACTTTC; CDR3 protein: CASSLQGPSGANVLTF
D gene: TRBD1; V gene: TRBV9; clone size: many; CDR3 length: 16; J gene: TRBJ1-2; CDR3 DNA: TGTGCCAGCAGCGTAGAACCAGGGGGGGCCTCCTATGGCTACACCTTC; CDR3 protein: CASSVEPGGASYGYTF
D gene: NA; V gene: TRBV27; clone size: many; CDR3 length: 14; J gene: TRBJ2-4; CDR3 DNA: TGTGCCAGCACGGGGTCAGGTGCCAAAAACATTCAGTACTTC; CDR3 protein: CASTGSGAKNIQYF
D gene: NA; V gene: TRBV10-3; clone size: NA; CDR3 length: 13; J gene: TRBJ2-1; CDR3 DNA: TGTGCCATCAGTGAGCTCTCTTTAAATGAGCAGTTCTTC; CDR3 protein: CAISELSLNEQFF
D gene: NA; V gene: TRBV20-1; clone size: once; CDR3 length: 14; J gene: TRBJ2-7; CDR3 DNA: TGCAGTGCTAGAGACAGATCGGAGGGTCTCGAGCAGTACTTC; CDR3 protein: CSARDRSEGLEQYF
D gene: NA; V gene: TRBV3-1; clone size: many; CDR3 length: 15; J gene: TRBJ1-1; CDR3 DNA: TGTGCCAGCAGCCAACTGGGTAGAGGGGGAAGGAGAGCTTTCTTT; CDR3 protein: CASSQLGRGGRRAFF
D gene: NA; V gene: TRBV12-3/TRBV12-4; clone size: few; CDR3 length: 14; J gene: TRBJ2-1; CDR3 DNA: TGTGCCAGCAGTTTAGGGCTAGCTAACAATGAGCAGTTCTTC; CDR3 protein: CASSLGLANNEQFF
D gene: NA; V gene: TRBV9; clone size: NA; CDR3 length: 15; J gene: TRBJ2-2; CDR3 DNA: TGTGCCAGCAGCTCCCCGGGACTGAGCACCGGGGAGCTGTTTTTT; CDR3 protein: CASSSPGLSTGELFF
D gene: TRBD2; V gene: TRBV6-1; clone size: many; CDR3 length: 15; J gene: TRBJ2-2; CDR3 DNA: TGTGCCAGCAGCCGATGGACTAGCGGCACCGGGGAGCTGTTTTTT; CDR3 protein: CASSRWTSGTGELFF
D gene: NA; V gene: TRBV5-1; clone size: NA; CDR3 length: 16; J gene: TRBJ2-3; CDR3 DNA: TGCGCCAGCAGCTCGGGTGCAAGTACTGGCACAGATACGCAGTATTTT; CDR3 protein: CASSSGASTGTDTQYF